This T cell receptor (beta chain) is from a study of blood T cell repertoires in COVID-19. About the study: Acute and convalescent COVID-19 specimens originated in the United States, Italy and Spain. From T cells, B-cell-depleted T cells, or PBMCs came the material, which was cDNA or gDNA.

Authors' analysis steps: Quantification of nucleated cells was approximated via reference gene primer amplification. Some clones are missing from TCRdb's copy, which holds only in-frame ones; the method was immunoSEQ multiplex PCR. The V and J calls and the clone size are those of that table, but D and trimming were determined from the DNA. The sample has 250,000 to 350,000 clones; about 90% are singletons. The CDR3 is made up of 15 amino acids. Trimming shortened V by 2 bases and J by 3 bases, and 14 bases separated the two germline ends. Looked up from germline, CDR1 is SGHVS and CDR2 is FQNEAQ. The chain links TRBV7-8 to TRBJ2-7; maybe TRBD2 (6 bases). The source is a man in his late teens or twenties with active or convalescent COVID-19. The sequencing input was peripheral blood. DNA of the CDR3: TGTGCCAGCAGCTTACGGGGGACCGGGCTCTACGAGCAGTACTTC. The encoded protein is CASSLRGTGLYEQYF.